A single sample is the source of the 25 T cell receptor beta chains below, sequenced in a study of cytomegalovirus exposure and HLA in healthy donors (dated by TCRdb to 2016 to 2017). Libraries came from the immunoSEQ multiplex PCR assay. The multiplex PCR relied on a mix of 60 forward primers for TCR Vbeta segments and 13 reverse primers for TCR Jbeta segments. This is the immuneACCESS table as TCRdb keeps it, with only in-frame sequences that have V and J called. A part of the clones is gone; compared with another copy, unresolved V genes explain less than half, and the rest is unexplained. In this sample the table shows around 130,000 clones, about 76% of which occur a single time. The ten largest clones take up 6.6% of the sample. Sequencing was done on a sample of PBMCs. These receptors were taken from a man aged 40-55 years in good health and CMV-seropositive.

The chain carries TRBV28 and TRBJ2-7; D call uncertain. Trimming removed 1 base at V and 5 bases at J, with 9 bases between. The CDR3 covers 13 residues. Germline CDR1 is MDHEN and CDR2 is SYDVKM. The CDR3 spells CASSLFFLDEQYF. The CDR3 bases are TGTGCCAGCAGTTTATTCTTCCTCGACGAGCAGTACTTC.

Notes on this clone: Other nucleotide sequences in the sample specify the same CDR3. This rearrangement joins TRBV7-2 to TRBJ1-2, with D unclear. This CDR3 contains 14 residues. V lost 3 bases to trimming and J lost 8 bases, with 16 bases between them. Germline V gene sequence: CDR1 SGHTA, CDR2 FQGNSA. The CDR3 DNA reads TGTGCCAGCAGCTTGGATTGGACTTCGGCCGGCTACACCTTC. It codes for CASSLDWTSAGYTF. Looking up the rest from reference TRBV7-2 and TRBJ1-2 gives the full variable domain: GAGVSQSPSNKVTEKGKDVELRCDPISGHTALYWYRQSLGQGLEFLIYFQGNSAPDKSGLPSDRFSAERTGGSVSTLTIQRTQQEDSAVYLCASSLDWTSAGYTFGSGTRLTVV.

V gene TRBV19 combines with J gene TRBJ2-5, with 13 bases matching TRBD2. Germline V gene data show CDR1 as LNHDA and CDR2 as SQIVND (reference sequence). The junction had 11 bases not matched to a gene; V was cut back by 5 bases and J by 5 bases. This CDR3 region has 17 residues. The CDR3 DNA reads TGTGCCAGTAGTCCATGGACTAGCGGGAGTATTGAGGAGACCCAGTACTTC. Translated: CASSPWTSGSIEETQYF.

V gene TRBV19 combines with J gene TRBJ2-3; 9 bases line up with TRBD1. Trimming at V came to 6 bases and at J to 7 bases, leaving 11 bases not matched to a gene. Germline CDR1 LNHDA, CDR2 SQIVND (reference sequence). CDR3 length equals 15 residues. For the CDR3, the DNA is TGTGCCAGTAGGCCGGGGGACAGGGAAGCAAATACGCAGTATTTT. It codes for CASRPGDREANTQYF.

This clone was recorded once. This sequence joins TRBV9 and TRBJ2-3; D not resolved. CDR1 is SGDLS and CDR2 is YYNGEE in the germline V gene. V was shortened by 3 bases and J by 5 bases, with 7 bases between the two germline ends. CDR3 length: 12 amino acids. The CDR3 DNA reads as TGTGCCAGCAGCGACCGGAGAGATACGCAGTATTTT. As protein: CASSDRRDTQYF.

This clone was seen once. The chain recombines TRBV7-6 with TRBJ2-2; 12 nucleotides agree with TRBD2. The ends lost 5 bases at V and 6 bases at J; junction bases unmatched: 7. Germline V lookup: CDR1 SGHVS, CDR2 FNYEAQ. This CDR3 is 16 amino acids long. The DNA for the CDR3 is TGTGCCAGCAGCATCCCTAGCGGGGGGGCCCCCGGGGAGCTGTTTTTT. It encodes CASSIPSGGAPGELFF.

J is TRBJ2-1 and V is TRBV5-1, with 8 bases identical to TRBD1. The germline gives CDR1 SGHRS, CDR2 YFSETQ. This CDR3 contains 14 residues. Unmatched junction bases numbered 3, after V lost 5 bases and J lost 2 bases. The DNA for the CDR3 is TGCGCCAGCAGGGGACAGGAAACCTACAATGAGCAGTTCTTC. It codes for CASRGQETYNEQFF.

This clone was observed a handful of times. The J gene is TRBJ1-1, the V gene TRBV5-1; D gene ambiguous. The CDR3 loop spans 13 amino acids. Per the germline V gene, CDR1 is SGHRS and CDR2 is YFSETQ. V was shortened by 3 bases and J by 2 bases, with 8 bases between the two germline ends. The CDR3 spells CASSSPPNTEAFF. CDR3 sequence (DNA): TGCGCCAGCAGCTCTCCCCCTAACACTGAAGCTTTCTTT.

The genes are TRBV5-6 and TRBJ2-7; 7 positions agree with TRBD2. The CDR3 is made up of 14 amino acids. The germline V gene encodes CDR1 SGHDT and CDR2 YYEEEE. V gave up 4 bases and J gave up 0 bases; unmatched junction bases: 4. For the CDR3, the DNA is TGTGCCAGCAGCGTTGGGGACTACTCCTACGAGCAGTACTTC. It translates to CASSVGDYSYEQYF.

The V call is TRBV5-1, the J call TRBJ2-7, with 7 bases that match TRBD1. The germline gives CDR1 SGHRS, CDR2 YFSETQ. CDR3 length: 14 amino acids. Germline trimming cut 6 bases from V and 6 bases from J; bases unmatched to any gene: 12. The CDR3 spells CASNRGGEAREQYF. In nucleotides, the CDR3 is TGCGCCAGCAACCGAGGGGGCGAGGCTCGCGAGCAGTACTTC.

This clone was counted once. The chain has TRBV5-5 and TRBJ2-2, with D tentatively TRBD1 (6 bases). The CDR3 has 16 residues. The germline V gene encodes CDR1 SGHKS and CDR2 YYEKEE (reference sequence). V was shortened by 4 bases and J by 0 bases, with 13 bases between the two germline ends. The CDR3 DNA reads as TGTGCCAGCAGCGAACGACAGGTCTCGAACACCGGGGAGCTGTTTTTT. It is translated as CASSERQVSNTGELFF.

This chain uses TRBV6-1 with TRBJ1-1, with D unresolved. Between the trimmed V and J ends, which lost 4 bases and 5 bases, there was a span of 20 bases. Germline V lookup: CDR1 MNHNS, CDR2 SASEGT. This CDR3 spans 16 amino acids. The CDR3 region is CASSGSPVQSRTEAFF. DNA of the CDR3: TGTGCCAGCAGTGGCTCCCCGGTTCAATCAAGAACTGAAGCTTTCTTT.

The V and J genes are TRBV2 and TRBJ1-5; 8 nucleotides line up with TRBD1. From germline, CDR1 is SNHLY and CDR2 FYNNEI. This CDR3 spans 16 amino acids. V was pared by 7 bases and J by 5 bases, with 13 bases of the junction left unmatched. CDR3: CASTLDRARFDQPQHF. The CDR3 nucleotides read TGTGCCAGCACTTTGGACAGGGCTAGGTTCGATCAGCCCCAGCATTTT.

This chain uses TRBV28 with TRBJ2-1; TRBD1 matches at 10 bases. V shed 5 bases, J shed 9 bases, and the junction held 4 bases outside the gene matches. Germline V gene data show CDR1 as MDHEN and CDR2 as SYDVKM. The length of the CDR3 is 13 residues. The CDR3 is CASSRDRGGEQFF. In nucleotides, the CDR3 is TGTGCCAGCAGTCGGGACAGGGGAGGTGAGCAGTTCTTC.

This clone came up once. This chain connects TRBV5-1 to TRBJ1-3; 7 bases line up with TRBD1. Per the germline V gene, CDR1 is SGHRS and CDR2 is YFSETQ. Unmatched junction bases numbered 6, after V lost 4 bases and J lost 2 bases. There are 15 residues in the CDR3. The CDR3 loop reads CASSPQTGTGNTIYF. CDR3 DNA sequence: TGCGCCAGCAGCCCACAGACAGGGACTGGAAACACCATATATTTT.

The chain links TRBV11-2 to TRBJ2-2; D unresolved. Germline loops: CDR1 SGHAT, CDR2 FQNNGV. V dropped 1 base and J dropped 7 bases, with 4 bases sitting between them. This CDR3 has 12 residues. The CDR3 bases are TGTGCCAGCAGCTTAGCCGGCGGGGAGCTGTTTTTT. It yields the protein CASSLAGGELFF.

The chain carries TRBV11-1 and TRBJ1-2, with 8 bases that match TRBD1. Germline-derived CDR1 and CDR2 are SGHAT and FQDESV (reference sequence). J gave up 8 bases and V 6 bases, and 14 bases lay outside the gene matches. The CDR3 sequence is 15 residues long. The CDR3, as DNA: TGTGCCAGCAGTTCACCGGGACAGGTGCTGAGAGGCTACACCTTC. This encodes CASSSPGQVLRGYTF.

The CDR3 reads CASSLKKGASGGYTF. The DNA for the CDR3 is TGTGCCAGCAGTTTGAAAAAGGGGGCGTCTGGTGGCTACACCTTC. V usage is TRBV27 and J usage is TRBJ1-2, with TRBD1 identical over 7 bases. This CDR3 comprises 15 residues. The germline CDR1 and CDR2 sequences are MNHEY and SMNVEV (reference sequence). V was pared by 3 bases and J by 7 bases, with 11 bases of the junction left unmatched.

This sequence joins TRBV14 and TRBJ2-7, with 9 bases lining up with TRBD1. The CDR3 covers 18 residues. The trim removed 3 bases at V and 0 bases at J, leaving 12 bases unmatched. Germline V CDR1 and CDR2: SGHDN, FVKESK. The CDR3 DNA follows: TGTGCCAGCAGCCAGCGTACTCCGGGACAGGGTATCTCCTACGAGCAGTACTTC. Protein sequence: CASSQRTPGQGISYEQYF. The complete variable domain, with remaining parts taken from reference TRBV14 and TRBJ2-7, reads EAGVTQFPSHSVIEKGQTVTLRCDPISGHDNLYWYRRVMGKEIKFLLHFVKESKQDESGMPNNRFLAERTGGTYSTLKVQPAELEDSGVYFCASSQRTPGQGISYEQYFGPGTRLTVT.

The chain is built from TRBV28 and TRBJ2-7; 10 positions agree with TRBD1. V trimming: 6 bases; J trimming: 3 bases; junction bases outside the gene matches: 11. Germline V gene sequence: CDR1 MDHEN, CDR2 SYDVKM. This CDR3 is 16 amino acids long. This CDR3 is CASSLPGQGLNYEQYF. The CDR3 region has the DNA TGTGCCAGCAGCCTCCCGGGACAGGGGTTGAACTACGAGCAGTACTTC.

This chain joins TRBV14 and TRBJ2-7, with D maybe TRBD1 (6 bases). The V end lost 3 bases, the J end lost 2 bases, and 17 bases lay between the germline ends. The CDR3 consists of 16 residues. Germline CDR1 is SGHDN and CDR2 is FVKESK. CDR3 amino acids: CASSHLQGVMAYEQYF. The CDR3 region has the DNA TGTGCCAGCAGCCACTTACAGGGAGTAATGGCCTACGAGCAGTACTTC.

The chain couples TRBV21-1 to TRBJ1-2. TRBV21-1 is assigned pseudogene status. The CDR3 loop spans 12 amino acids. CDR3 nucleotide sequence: TGTGCCAGGACGGGGAGGGACTATGGCTACACCTTC. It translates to CARTGRDYGYTF.

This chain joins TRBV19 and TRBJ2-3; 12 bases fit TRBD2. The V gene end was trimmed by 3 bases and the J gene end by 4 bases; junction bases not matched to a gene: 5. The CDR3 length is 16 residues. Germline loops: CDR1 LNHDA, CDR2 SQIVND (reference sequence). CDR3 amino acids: CASSITTSGSADTQYF. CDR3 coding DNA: TGTGCCAGTAGTATTACGACTAGCGGGAGCGCAGATACGCAGTATTTT. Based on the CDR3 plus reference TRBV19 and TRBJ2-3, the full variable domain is DGGITQSPKYLFRKEGQNVTLSCEQNLNHDAMYWYRQDPGQGLRLIYYSQIVNDFQKGDIAEGYSVSREKKESFPLTVTSAQKNPTAFYLCASSITTSGSADTQYFGPGTRLTVL.

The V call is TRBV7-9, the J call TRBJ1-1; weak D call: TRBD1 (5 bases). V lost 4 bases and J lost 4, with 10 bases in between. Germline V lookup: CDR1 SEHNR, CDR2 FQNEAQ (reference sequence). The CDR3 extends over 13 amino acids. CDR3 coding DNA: TGTGCCAGCAGCTCGGGGGGAGGCACTGAAGCTTTCTTT. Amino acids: CASSSGGGTEAFF.

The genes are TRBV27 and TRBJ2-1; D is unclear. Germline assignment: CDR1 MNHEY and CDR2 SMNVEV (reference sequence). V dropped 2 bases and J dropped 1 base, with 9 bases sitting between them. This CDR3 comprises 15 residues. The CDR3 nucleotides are TGTGCCAGCAGTTTAGACTCCCCTTCCTACAATGAGCAGTTCTTC. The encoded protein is CASSLDSPSYNEQFF.